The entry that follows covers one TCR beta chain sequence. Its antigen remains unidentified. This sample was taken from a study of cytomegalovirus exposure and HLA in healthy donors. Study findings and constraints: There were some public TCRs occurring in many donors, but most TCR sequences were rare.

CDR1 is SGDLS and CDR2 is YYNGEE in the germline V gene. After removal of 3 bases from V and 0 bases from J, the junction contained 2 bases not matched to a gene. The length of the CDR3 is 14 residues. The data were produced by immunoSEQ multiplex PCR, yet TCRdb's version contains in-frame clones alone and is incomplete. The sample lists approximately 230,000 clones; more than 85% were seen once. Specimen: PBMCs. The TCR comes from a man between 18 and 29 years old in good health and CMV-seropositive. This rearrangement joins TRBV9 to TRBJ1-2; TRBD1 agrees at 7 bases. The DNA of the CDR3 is TGTGCCAGCAGCGCCGGGACAGCTAACTATGGCTACACCTTC. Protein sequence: CASSAGTANYGYTF.